The clone carrying this TCR beta chain came up once. The target antigen is unknown. The data were taken from a study of OX40 agonist ivuxolimab in advanced cancers. The overall study: Aged roughly 20 to 85 with a mean of 60 years, they were almost 85% male. Notes on the study in general: No antigen was identified for the clonally expanded peripheral T cells. The CD4+ and CD8+ T cells in the blood had expanded clonally by week 6 at 0.1 to 3.0 mg/kg.

Libraries were prepared by immunoSEQ multiplex PCR; TCRdb keeps only in-frame clonotypes and omits some of them. In the table there are 65,000 to 95,000 clones, 80% to 90% of which are singletons. The sampling schedule covered blood at baseline, cycle 4 day 1, and cycle 7 day 1. The germline V gene encodes CDR1 KGHSH and CDR2 LQKENI. This CDR3 spans 15 amino acids. V lost 1 base and J lost 5, with 15 bases in between. This rearrangement joins TRBV18 to TRBJ2-7, with a possible D match to TRBD2 (5 bases). The clonotype comes from an adult with an advanced solid tumor such as melanoma, head and neck, liver or kidney cancer. The sample here was CD4+ or CD8+ T cells sorted from blood, taken in a trial of the OX40 agonist ivuxolimab. As DNA, the CDR3 is TGTGCCAGCTCACCACGGATAAGCGGTTTCCACGAGCAGTACTTC. Amino acid sequence: CASSPRISGFHEQYF.